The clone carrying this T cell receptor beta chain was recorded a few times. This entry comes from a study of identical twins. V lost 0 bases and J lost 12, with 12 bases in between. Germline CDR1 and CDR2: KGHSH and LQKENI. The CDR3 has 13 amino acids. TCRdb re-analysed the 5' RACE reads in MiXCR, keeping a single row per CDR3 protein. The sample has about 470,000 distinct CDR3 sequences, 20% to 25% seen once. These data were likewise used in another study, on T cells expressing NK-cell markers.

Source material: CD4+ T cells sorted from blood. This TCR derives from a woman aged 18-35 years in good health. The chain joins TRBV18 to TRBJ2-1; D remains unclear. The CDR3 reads CASSPPGREWQFF. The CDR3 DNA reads TGTGCCAGCTCACCACCGGGTCGAGAGTGGCAGTTCTTC.